This T cell receptor beta chain was identified in a study of T cell responses to AZD1222 COVID-19 vaccine. This CDR3 has 15 amino acids. After removal of 2 bases from V and 2 bases from J, the junction contained 2 bases not matched to a gene. Germline values: CDR1 SGHTA, CDR2 FQGNSA. Repertoires were generated with immunoSEQ multiplex PCR, while TCRdb's copy carries only in-frame clones and drops some. The table records about 110,000 clones, around 90% of them present only once. This clone was recorded only once. Its antigen is currently unknown. Study outcomes and limitations: Sampling that yielded the repertoires occurred only after the peak T cell response. The number of AZD1222 recipients seropositive at baseline was only 6 or 7.

The material was peripheral blood, obtained on day 0 of MenACWY control vaccination. The clonotype was recovered from an adult in good health. V usage is TRBV7-2 and J usage is TRBJ2-7; 11 bases agree with TRBD2. The CDR3 loop is CASSLKTSGTYEQYF. DNA for the CDR3: TGTGCCAGCAGCTTAAAGACTAGCGGGACCTACGAGCAGTACTTC.